This T cell receptor (beta chain) comes out of a study of OX40 agonist ivuxolimab in advanced cancers. Profiling relied on immunoSEQ multiplex PCR, and the TCRdb table lists in-frame clones only, not all of them. The sample contains tens of thousands of clones, over 75% of which appear only once. Study results and caveats: Among the lowest peripheral clonal expansion occurred in 0.1-3.0 mg/kg partial responders. Dose levels from 0.1 to 3.0 mg/kg saw CD4+ and CD8+ blood T cells expand clonally by week 6.

Patients had blood sampled at baseline and again on cycle 4 day 1 and cycle 7 day 1. This clone was counted once. Its antigen is not identified. The CDR3 spans 15 residues. The V gene's germline CDR1 is SGHKS and CDR2 YYEKEE (reference sequence). With V trimmed by 4 bases and J by 7 bases, 9 bases remained unmatched. This clonotype was obtained from an adult with an advanced solid tumor such as melanoma, head and neck, liver or kidney cancer. This sample comprised CD4+ or CD8+ T cells sorted from blood, obtained in a trial of the OX40 agonist ivuxolimab. The gene calls are TRBV5-5 and TRBJ1-2; 11 bases line up with TRBD1. The CDR3 region is CASSIQGQGASGYTF. The CDR3 nucleotides are TGTGCCAGCAGCATCCAAGGACAGGGGGCTAGTGGCTACACCTTC.